This T cell receptor beta chain was retrieved from a study of blood T cell repertoires in COVID-19. Overall study context: COVID-19 samples, acute and convalescent, were from the United States, Italy and Spain.

V lost 4 bases and J lost 2; bases outside the gene matches: 7. Germline loops: CDR1 SGHTS, CDR2 YDEGEE. The CDR3 covers 16 residues. In the original processing: Amplification from reference gene primers served as the basis for estimated nucleated cell counts. Measured with immunoSEQ multiplex PCR; TCRdb has only the in-frame clones, and not every one. V, J and clone size derive from that table, while D and trimming were established from the DNA sequence. Altogether about 240,000 clones are present, around 88% being singletons, with the ten largest covering 2.5% to 3.5%. The chain links TRBV5-8 to TRBJ1-5, with TRBD1 matching over 9 bases. The sequenced material came from PBMCs or T cells enriched from blood (not recorded which). The clonotype was recovered from a woman in her thirties or forties with acute COVID-19. CDR3 loop: CASSLDRGKGNQPQHF. The DNA of the CDR3 is TGTGCCAGCAGCCTGGACAGGGGAAAAGGCAATCAGCCCCAGCATTTT.